Listed below are T cell receptor beta chains from one sample, sequenced in a study of blood T cell repertoires in COVID-19. Sequencing was performed with immunoSEQ multiplex PCR; in TCRdb, only in-frame clones are kept and a portion is missing. The data contain 150,000 or so clones, about 85% of them seen just once; the ten biggest clones take up 25% to 30%. The specimen sequenced was peripheral blood. These receptors were collected from a man in his sixties with acute or convalescent COVID-19. The CDR3 runs from the conserved cysteine through the conserved F or W. Each record gives: V gene, J gene, CDR3 protein.

v_gene: TRBV6-5
j_gene: TRBJ1-2
CDR3aa: CASRDRDRDGYTF

v_gene: TRBV21-1
j_gene: TRBJ2-3
CDR3aa: CASSKEEEYTQYF

v_gene: TRBV29-1
j_gene: TRBJ1-1
CDR3aa: CSVRGPLNTEAFF

v_gene: TRBV5-1
j_gene: TRBJ2-3
CDR3aa: CASSLDRGTDTQYF

v_gene: TRBV21-1
j_gene: TRBJ2-7
CDR3aa: CATPPGPVYEQYF

v_gene: TRBV19
j_gene: TRBJ1-2
CDR3aa: CASRTVDSNYGYTF

v_gene: TRBV27
j_gene: TRBJ1-5
CDR3aa: CASRSGWYSNQPQHF

v_gene: TRBV20-1
j_gene: TRBJ2-1
CDR3aa: CSASDGLARNEQFF

v_gene: TRBV7-5
j_gene: TRBJ1-2
CDR3aa: CARSLAGVSGYTF

v_gene: TRBV9
j_gene: TRBJ2-1
CDR3aa: CASSQARTARRYNEQFF

v_gene: TRBV6-5
j_gene: TRBJ1-1
CDR3aa: CASSRTEGNTEAFF

v_gene: TRBV5-1
j_gene: TRBJ1-6
CDR3aa: CASSPGDRDNSPLHF

v_gene: TRBV24-1
j_gene: TRBJ1-5
CDR3aa: CATSDSTRGGDAQPQHF

v_gene: TRBV30
j_gene: TRBJ2-3
CDR3aa: CAWSTGLAGDSYTDTQYF

v_gene: TRBV24-1
j_gene: TRBJ2-3
CDR3aa: CATSDSGTSGTTDTQYF

v_gene: TRBV7-9
j_gene: TRBJ1-2
CDR3aa: CASSFIGASPYGYTF

v_gene: TRBV27
j_gene: TRBJ1-5
CDR3aa: CASRLGGGNQPQHF

v_gene: TRBV24-1
j_gene: TRBJ1-3
CDR3aa: CATSDPDIDTIYF

v_gene: TRBV7-2
j_gene: TRBJ2-7
CDR3aa: CASSLVLRYEQYF

v_gene: TRBV3-1/TRBV3-2
j_gene: TRBJ2-1
CDR3aa: CASSQAAVRLASYNEQFF

v_gene: TRBV7-2
j_gene: TRBJ2-3
CDR3aa: CASSQRVSTDTQYF

v_gene: TRBV3-1/TRBV3-2
j_gene: TRBJ1-1
CDR3aa: CASSQVGGNTEAFF

v_gene: TRBV4-1
j_gene: TRBJ2-5
CDR3aa: CASSLSGGAIETQYF

v_gene: TRBV19
j_gene: TRBJ1-2
CDR3aa: CASSSLAVFYGYTF

v_gene: TRBV5-8
j_gene: TRBJ1-5
CDR3aa: CASSLEQFGQPQHF

v_gene: TRBV5-1
j_gene: TRBJ1-2
CDR3aa: CASRIYPWLRGYTF

v_gene: TRBV27
j_gene: TRBJ2-7
CDR3aa: CASSLYTGGRYEQYF

v_gene: TRBV19
j_gene: TRBJ2-1
CDR3aa: CASRGTGINEQFF

v_gene: TRBV12-3/TRBV12-4
j_gene: TRBJ2-7
CDR3aa: CASMRTRYEQYF

v_gene: TRBV6-5
j_gene: TRBJ2-2
CDR3aa: CASSPGLAGTGELFF

v_gene: TRBV18
j_gene: TRBJ1-6
CDR3aa: CASSPGRAPYNSPLHF

v_gene: TRBV2
j_gene: TRBJ2-3
CDR3aa: CASSGRTSGGTDTQYF

v_gene: TRBV7-2
j_gene: TRBJ2-1
CDR3aa: CASSLLAGGQVEQFF

v_gene: TRBV30
j_gene: TRBJ1-1
CDR3aa: CAWSVQIEAFF

v_gene: TRBV19
j_gene: TRBJ1-5
CDR3aa: CASSGSGTGVLQPQHF

v_gene: TRBV30
j_gene: TRBJ2-5
CDR3aa: CAWKSEGSETQYF

v_gene: TRBV7-8
j_gene: TRBJ1-5
CDR3aa: CASSPSEDQPQHF

v_gene: TRBV30
j_gene: TRBJ2-4
CDR3aa: CAWSLLGGGKNIQYF

v_gene: TRBV2
j_gene: TRBJ2-5
CDR3aa: CASNKDRGRQETQYF

v_gene: TRBV28
j_gene: TRBJ1-1
CDR3aa: CASSSPTELNTEAFF

v_gene: TRBV11-2
j_gene: TRBJ1-4
CDR3aa: CASRSRPGQMGHNEKLFF

v_gene: TRBV10-3
j_gene: TRBJ1-6
CDR3aa: CAISEDRGLSPLHF

v_gene: TRBV9
j_gene: TRBJ2-1
CDR3aa: CASSVALAAYNEQFF

v_gene: TRBV2
j_gene: TRBJ1-6
CDR3aa: CASSHPEGAAYNSPLHF

v_gene: TRBV7-2
j_gene: TRBJ1-3
CDR3aa: CASSFSSGGNTIYF

v_gene: TRBV29-1
j_gene: TRBJ2-1
CDR3aa: CSVDRGGNEQFF

v_gene: TRBV9
j_gene: TRBJ1-6
CDR3aa: CASSASPGHSNSPLHF

v_gene: TRBV9
j_gene: TRBJ2-7
CDR3aa: CASSLRTGAYEQYF

v_gene: TRBV19
j_gene: TRBJ1-2
CDR3aa: CASSIQGPWTGYTF

v_gene: TRBV6-6
j_gene: TRBJ1-5
CDR3aa: CASINREGQPQHF

v_gene: TRBV18
j_gene: TRBJ2-2
CDR3aa: CASSPPESGYTGELFF

v_gene: TRBV7-2
j_gene: TRBJ1-1
CDR3aa: CASSPSGGWTEAFF

v_gene: TRBV19
j_gene: TRBJ1-1
CDR3aa: CASSSGTGGTEAFF

v_gene: TRBV19
j_gene: TRBJ1-2
CDR3aa: CASSSRTGSYGYTF

v_gene: TRBV24-1
j_gene: TRBJ2-2
CDR3aa: CATSDSRGYTGELFF

v_gene: TRBV9
j_gene: TRBJ2-2
CDR3aa: CASRGRSNTGELFF

v_gene: TRBV5-1
j_gene: TRBJ2-3
CDR3aa: CASTEQPGGASSTDTQYF

v_gene: TRBV11-2
j_gene: TRBJ2-2
CDR3aa: CASSLEPSGAGELFF

v_gene: TRBV5-1
j_gene: TRBJ1-1
CDR3aa: CASSLDWGDTEAFF

v_gene: TRBV5-1
j_gene: TRBJ1-5
CDR3aa: CASSLDGTSASGPQHF